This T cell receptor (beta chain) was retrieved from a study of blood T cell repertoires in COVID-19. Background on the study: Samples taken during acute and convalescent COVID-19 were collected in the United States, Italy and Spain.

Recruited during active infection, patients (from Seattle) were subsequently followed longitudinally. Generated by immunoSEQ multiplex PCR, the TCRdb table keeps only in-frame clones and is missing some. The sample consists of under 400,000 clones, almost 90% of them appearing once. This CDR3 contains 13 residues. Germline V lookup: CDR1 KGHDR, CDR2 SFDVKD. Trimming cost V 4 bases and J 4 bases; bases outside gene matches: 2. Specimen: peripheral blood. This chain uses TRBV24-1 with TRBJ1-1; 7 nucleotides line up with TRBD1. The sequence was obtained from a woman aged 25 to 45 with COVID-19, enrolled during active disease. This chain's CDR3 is CATSDSGGTEAFF. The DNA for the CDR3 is TGTGCCACCAGTGACTCAGGGGGCACTGAAGCTTTCTTT.